Following are 20 T cell receptor beta chains from one sample sequenced in a study of naive and memory T cell subsets. The beta constant-region primer was an equimolar mix of two oligonucleotides covering TRBC1 and TRBC2. Nested alpha and beta constant-region primers with the SP2 primer drove four PCR rounds on ligated cDNA. Each CDR3 protein gets one entry after TCRdb re-called the UMI-ligation and nested PCR reads with MiXCR. The sample holds some 30,000 distinct CDR3 sequences, approximately 17% seen once. Sequencing was done on a sample of effector memory CD4+ T cells from blood. The subset: effector memory, CD45RA- CD27-. Receptors were obtained from a human donor in good health.

This clonotype showed up many times. This rearrangement joins TRBV29-1 to TRBJ2-1; possibly TRBD1 for D (5 bases). The CDR3 consists of 12 residues. The V gene lost 3 bases and the J gene lost 6 bases, with 9 bases spanning the gap. In germline, CDR1 is SQVTM, CDR2 ANQGSEA. CDR3 DNA: TGCAGCGTTGAGCGGACAAGCAATGAGCAGTTCTTC. This encodes CSVERTSNEQFF.

V and J are TRBV20-1 and TRBJ2-5; 12 positions agree with TRBD1. Germline loops: CDR1 DFQATT, CDR2 SNEGSKA (reference sequence). Trimming at V came to 6 bases and at J to 4 bases, leaving 12 bases not matched to a gene. CDR3 length: 16 amino acids. The CDR3 DNA sequence: TGCAGTGCGGGCCGGGACAGGGGGCGTAATAGAGAGACCCAGTACTTC. It is translated as CSAGRDRGRNRETQYF.

This clonotype ranks as medium-sized (0.01 to 0.1%). The rearrangement joins TRBV20-1 to TRBJ1-4; 10 nucleotides line up with TRBD1. Per the germline V gene, CDR1 is DFQATT and CDR2 is SNEGSKA (reference sequence). The CDR3 is made up of 14 amino acids. V shed 3 bases and J 8 bases; nucleotides not matched to a gene: 6. CDR3: CSARMLGQGEKLFF. The CDR3 DNA reads as TGCAGTGCTAGGATGCTGGGACAGGGGGAAAAACTGTTTTTT.

In this sample, this clonotype turned up many times. The chain combines TRBV4-1 with TRBJ1-5, with 9 bases aligning to TRBD1. Germline V gene lookup returns CDR1 MGHRA and CDR2 YSYEKL. V dropped 3 bases and J dropped 8; count of bases not matched to a gene: 11. This CDR3 contains 16 residues. The CDR3 bases are TGCGCCAGCAGCCAGGGTCCGGGACAGGGAGGGGAGCCCCAGCATTTT. Translation gives CASSQGPGQGGEPQHF.

The genes are TRBV5-5 and TRBJ2-5, with 7 bases matching TRBD1. The length of the CDR3 is 14 residues. V shed 4 bases and J 1 base; nucleotides not matched to a gene: 4. The germline V gene has CDR1 SGHKS and CDR2 YYEKEE (reference sequence). The CDR3 DNA reads TGTGCCAGCAGCGTACAGGGGAGCCAAGAGACCCAGTACTTC. Its protein product is CASSVQGSQETQYF.

This clonotype has just a few counts. The genes are TRBV25-1 and TRBJ1-2, with D possibly TRBD1 on 6 matching bases. CDR1 and CDR2 from the germline V gene are MGHDK and SYGVNS. CDR3 length: 14 residues. V lost 1 base and J lost 7, with 13 bases in between. CDR3 DNA sequence: TGTGCCAGCAGTGAATCTGGGGGCAGGGGTGGCTACACCTTC. It encodes CASSESGGRGGYTF.

This chain uses TRBV5-4 with TRBJ2-3; possible D gene TRBD1, 5 bases. Trimming stripped 4 bases from V and 4 bases from J, with 10 bases between. Germline CDR1 and CDR2: SGHNT and YYREEE (reference sequence). This CDR3 contains 13 residues. CDR3 region: CASSRGDADTQYF. The CDR3 DNA follows: TGTGCCAGCAGCAGGGGCGACGCAGATACGCAGTATTTT. Using reference TRBV5-4 and TRBJ2-3 for the parts outside the CDR3, the full variable domain is ETGVTQSPTHLIKTRGQQVTLRCSSQSGHNTVSWYQQALGQGPQFIFQYYREEENGRGNFPPRFSGLQFPNYSSELNVNALELDDSALYLCASSRGDADTQYFGPGTRLTVL.

This clonotype was seen more than once but under ten times. The chain uses TRBV11-2 and TRBJ2-7; TRBD2 matches at 8 bases. After removal of 4 bases from V and 6 bases from J, the junction contained 8 bases not matched to a gene. The CDR3 is made up of 14 amino acids. Germline assignment: CDR1 SGHAT and CDR2 FQNNGV. CDR3: CASSWLAGRGEQYF. CDR3 DNA: TGTGCCAGCAGCTGGTTAGCGGGACGTGGCGAGCAGTACTTC.

The rearrangement uses TRBV4-3 and TRBJ2-7; D may be TRBD2 (6 bases). Per germline, CDR1 LGHNA and CDR2 YSLEER. With 0 bases removed from V and 6 bases from J, the gap between germline ends came to 12 bases. The CDR3 spans 14 residues. CDR3 sequence reads: CASSQDTGVREQYF. CDR3 sequence (DNA): TGCGCCAGCAGCCAAGATACGGGAGTACGCGAGCAGTACTTC.

This clonotype has only one observation. The chain employs TRBV5-1 and TRBJ2-7; TRBD2 is a possible D gene (5 bases). This CDR3 has 15 residues. Looked up from germline, CDR1 is SGHRS and CDR2 is YFSETQ. The germline V and J ends were trimmed by 0 bases and 2 bases, with 12 bases remaining between them. Here the CDR3 DNA reads TGCGCCAGCAGCTTGGCCCCGGGGATAACCTACGAGCAGTACTTC. Protein sequence: CASSLAPGITYEQYF.

This clonotype occurred a few times. The rearrangement links TRBV2 to TRBJ1-2; D is perhaps TRBD1 (6 bases). Per germline, CDR1 SNHLY and CDR2 FYNNEI. This CDR3 region has 13 residues. The germline V and J ends were trimmed by 4 bases and 4 bases, with 10 bases remaining between them. The chain's CDR3 is CASSGRGGYGYTF. As DNA, the CDR3 is TGTGCCAGCAGTGGACGAGGGGGCTATGGCTACACCTTC.

This clonotype is termed medium-sized. J is TRBJ1-4 and V is TRBV5-1; D uncertain. This CDR3 region has 12 residues. Germline loops: CDR1 SGHRS, CDR2 YFSETQ. V lost 4 bases and J lost 5, with 6 bases in between. The CDR3 sequence: CASSASNEKLFF. The CDR3 region has the DNA TGCGCCAGCAGCGCTTCAAATGAAAAACTGTTTTTT. Combining the CDR3 with reference TRBV5-1 and TRBJ1-4 gives the whole variable domain KAGVTQTPRYLIKTRGQQVTLSCSPISGHRSVSWYQQTPGQGLQFLFEYFSETQRNKGNFPGRFSGRQFSNSRSEMNVSTLELGDSALYLCASSASNEKLFFGSGTQLSVL.

There are a few counts of this clonotype. The J gene is TRBJ2-1, the V gene TRBV28, with 12 bases matching TRBD2. The CDR3 is 15 amino acids. J was trimmed by 10 bases and V by 6 bases; bases with no gene match: 10. Per germline, CDR1 MDHEN and CDR2 SYDVKM. CDR3 sequence reads: CASRLLAGGSREQFF. DNA of the CDR3: TGTGCCAGCAGACTTCTAGCGGGAGGGTCTAGAGAGCAGTTCTTC.

This clonotype was counted a few times. This chain joins TRBV24-1 and TRBJ1-5; weak D call: TRBD1 (5 bases). The ends were cut back, 9 bases at V and 6 bases at J, with 23 bases in the middle. Germline assignment: CDR1 KGHDR and CDR2 SFDVKD. CDR3 size: 16 residues. The CDR3 reads CATSSGSISFGQPQHF. The CDR3 nucleotides are TGTGCCACCTCGTCAGGGTCTATAAGTTTTGGTCAGCCCCAGCATTTT.

The chain combines TRBV6-5 with TRBJ2-7, with a possible D match to TRBD1 (5 bases). V lost 3 bases and J 0 bases, leaving 15 bases between the germline ends. Per germline, CDR1 MNHEY and CDR2 SVGAGI. CDR3 size: 16 residues. The DNA of the CDR3 is TGTGCCAGCAGTTATGATCAGACAGTAAGCTCCTACGAGCAGTACTTC. This gives the protein CASSYDQTVSSYEQYF.

The genes are TRBV2 and TRBJ1-2, with 7 bases matching TRBD1. The junction had 2 bases not matched to a gene; V was cut back by 3 bases and J by 4 bases. This CDR3 is 13 amino acids long. Germline assignment: CDR1 SNHLY and CDR2 FYNNEI. CDR3 amino acids: CASSETGSYGYTF. In DNA form, the CDR3 reads TGTGCCAGCAGTGAGACAGGGAGCTATGGCTACACCTTC.

This clonotype has a handful of counts. The chain recombines TRBV12-3 or TRBV12-4 with TRBJ2-3, with 8 bases aligning to TRBD2. The CDR3 has 14 residues. The J segment lost 2 bases and the V segment lost 6 bases, leaving 4 bases of the junction unmatched. The CDR3, as DNA: TGTGCCAGCAGGATAGCGGGATTCACAGATACGCAGTATTTT. It yields the protein CASRIAGFTDTQYF.

CDR3 sequence reads: CASKVFRTTDTQYF. The CDR3 DNA sequence: TGTGCCAGCAAAGTTTTTCGGACCACAGATACGCAGTATTTT. V usage is TRBV27 and J usage is TRBJ2-3; D gene unclear. The V end was cut by 7 bases, the J end by 2 bases, with 13 bases between. This CDR3 has 14 amino acids. From germline, CDR1 is MNHEY and CDR2 SMNVEV (reference sequence).

J is TRBJ2-1 and V is TRBV5-4; a weak D match, TRBD2 (6 bases). This CDR3 has 18 amino acids. The V end was cut by 1 base, the J end by 0 bases, with 17 bases between. Germline-derived CDR1 and CDR2 are SGHNT and YYREEE (reference sequence). Here the CDR3 DNA reads TGTGCCAGCAGCTTGCCGCCTAGCGCGATGAGCTCCTACAATGAGCAGTTCTTC. It codes for CASSLPPSAMSSYNEQFF.

The chain is built from TRBV7-2 and TRBJ2-3; 7 nucleotides align to TRBD1. This CDR3 is 14 amino acids long. Losses at the gene ends were 7 bases for V and 0 bases for J; bases not matched to a gene: 4. Germline values: CDR1 SGHTA, CDR2 FQGNSA. Written as DNA, the CDR3 is TGTGCCAGCAAAAGGGACAGAAGCACAGATACGCAGTATTTT. This codes for CASKRDRSTDTQYF.